These 24 T cell receptor beta chains came from one sample sequenced in a study of naive and memory T cell subsets (dated by TCRdb to 2015 to 2018). The method was UMI-ligation and nested PCR. This sample was sequenced with an Illumina MiSeq. To cover both TRBC1 and TRBC2, the beta constant-region primer consisted of an equimolar mix of two oligonucleotides. TCRdb ran its own pipeline on the public reads, namely fastp trimming at Q25 and MiXCR clone calling, and kept in-frame beta chains. Rows with a matching CDR3 protein are joined into one entry that keeps the most common DNA and genes. The sample has around 160,000 distinct CDR3 sequences on record, approximately 15% of them singletons. The ten largest clones represent 0.14% of the sample. The source material was naive CD4+ T cells from blood. The cell subset or site label for this specimen denotes: naive T cells, CD45RA high CD27+. The receptors were sampled from a human donor in good health.

This clonotype appeared a few times. The chain has TRBV6-1 and TRBJ1-1; D perhaps matches TRBD1 (5 bases). Germline V gene sequence: CDR1 MNHNS, CDR2 SASEGT. Trimming stripped 6 bases from V and 0 bases from J, with 8 bases between. This CDR3 comprises 13 residues. The CDR3 DNA is TGTGCCAGCAGGCAGGGCATGAACACTGAAGCTTTCTTT. Translated: CASRQGMNTEAFF.

This sequence joins TRBV20-1 and TRBJ2-7; D is undetermined. This CDR3 is 13 amino acids long. Trimming cost V 2 bases and J 5 bases, with 13 bases left between them. The germline V gene encodes CDR1 DFQATT and CDR2 SNEGSKA (reference sequence). This chain's CDR3 is CSARPLGLHEQYF. The CDR3 region has the DNA TGCAGTGCTAGACCGTTAGGGCTCCACGAGCAGTACTTC.

This clonotype was found a few times. The chain carries TRBV28 and TRBJ2-4, with D possibly being TRBD1 (7 bases). The length of the CDR3 is 17 residues. Germline lookup yields CDR1 MDHEN and CDR2 SYDVKM. V shed 0 bases and J shed 1 base, with 13 bases lying between them. CDR3 sequence: CASSLWVSGGAKNIQYF. CDR3 nucleotides: TGTGCCAGCAGTTTATGGGTTTCAGGGGGGGCCAAAAACATTCAGTACTTC.

This CDR3 is CASSPQGGQGNTGELFF. As DNA, the CDR3 is TGTGCCAGCAGCCCCCAGGGGGGACAGGGTAACACCGGGGAGCTGTTTTTT. This sequence joins TRBV21-1 and TRBJ2-2; TRBD1 reflects the table's D call only, with no check against the DNA. TRBV21-1 is a pseudogene segment. The CDR3 spans 17 residues.

This chain links TRBV9 with TRBJ1-6; the D is unclear. The V and J ends lost 3 bases and 7 bases respectively, with 8 bases between them. CDR1 is SGDLS and CDR2 is YYNGEE in the germline V gene. This CDR3 has 13 amino acids. CDR3 sequence (DNA): TGTGCCAGCAGCGCGGACCTGAATTCACCCCTCCACTTT. It translates to CASSADLNSPLHF.

This clonotype was seen only a few times. The gene calls are TRBV5-1 and TRBJ2-7, with D uncertain. CDR1 and CDR2 (germline): SGHRS, YFSETQ. The CDR3 has 14 amino acids. V was trimmed by 4 bases and J by 3 bases, leaving 14 bases between them. Written as DNA, the CDR3 is TGCGCCAGCAGCACTGGGGAAGTAAGCTACGAGCAGTACTTC. Its translation is CASSTGEVSYEQYF.

This clonotype appeared a few times. This chain links TRBV6-5 with TRBJ2-1; possible D gene TRBD1, 5 bases. Germline lookup yields CDR1 MNHEY and CDR2 SVGAGI. V lost 6 bases, J lost 3 bases, and 9 bases lay in between. The CDR3 extends over 13 amino acids. The DNA of the CDR3 is TGTGCCAGCAGCCGCGACAGCTACAATGAGCAGTTCTTC. This sequence encodes CASSRDSYNEQFF.

This chain uses TRBV20-1 with TRBJ2-5; TRBD2 matches at 10 bases. The CDR3 extends over 14 amino acids. Germline CDR1 reads DFQATT; CDR2 reads SNEGSKA (reference sequence). V trimming: 1 base; J trimming: 4 bases; junction bases outside the gene matches: 3. Written as DNA, the CDR3 is TGCAGTGCTAGAGCGCCTAGCGGGAGAGAGACCCAGTACTTC. Translated, it gives CSARAPSGRETQYF.

Ten or more counts support this clonotype. One end of the junction is discordant with germline, which a read error may explain. The rearrangement links TRBV7-2 to TRBJ2-1; unclear D gene. The CDR3 contains 13 residues. Germline lookup yields CDR1 SGHTA and CDR2 FQGNSA. The CDR3 sequence is CASSLDLYNEQFF. In DNA, the CDR3 is TGCGCCAGCAGCTTGGATCTCTACAATGAGCAGTTCTTC.

This rearrangement joins TRBV4-1 to TRBJ2-2; 9 bases map to TRBD1. Germline V CDR1 and CDR2: MGHRA, YSYEKL. The junction had 13 bases not matched to a gene; V was cut back by 4 bases and J by 4 bases. The CDR3 has 18 residues. CDR3 sequence: CASSRELQGAGSTGELFF. For the CDR3, the DNA is TGCGCCAGCAGCCGAGAGCTACAGGGGGCTGGGAGCACCGGGGAGCTGTTTTTT.

This clonotype has more than one count but fewer than ten. The CDR3 spells CASARGTGSTDTQYF. CDR3 nucleotide sequence: TGTGCTAGTGCCAGGGGTACGGGTTCAACAGATACGCAGTATTTT. The chain recombines TRBV12-5 with TRBJ2-3; maybe TRBD1 (6 bases). V was pared by 7 bases and J by 3 bases, with 17 bases between. The CDR3 totals 15 residues. Germline CDR1 is LGHNT and CDR2 is FRNRAP.

The gene calls are TRBV19 and TRBJ2-1; 8 bases fit TRBD2. The junction had 12 bases not matched to a gene; V was cut back by 5 bases and J by 3 bases. In germline, CDR1 is LNHDA, CDR2 SQIVND (reference sequence). The CDR3 runs 17 residues. The CDR3 coding sequence is TGTGCCAGTAGTCCCCGTGCTAGCGGGTCCTTCTACAATGAGCAGTTCTTC. Its translation is CASSPRASGSFYNEQFF.

V is TRBV2 and J is TRBJ2-2, with D possibly TRBD2 on 6 matching bases. The CDR3 extends over 16 amino acids. CDR1 SNHLY and CDR2 FYNNEI come from the germline V gene. Trimming stripped 4 bases from V and 7 bases from J, with 19 bases between. CDR3 coding DNA: TGTGCCAGCAGTGTGGGTCGGGACCCCGGGAGCGGGGAGCTGTTTTTT. Translated, it gives CASSVGRDPGSGELFF.

The chain joins TRBV11-3 to TRBJ2-2; 7 nucleotides align to TRBD1. Trimming cost V 1 base and J 2 bases; bases outside gene matches: 7. The V gene's germline CDR1 is SGHNT and CDR2 YENEEA. This CDR3 has 17 residues. CDR3 residues: CASSLGSWDSNTGELFF. The CDR3, as DNA: TGTGCCAGCAGCTTAGGTTCTTGGGACAGCAACACCGGGGAGCTGTTTTTT.

A few counts support this clonotype. The V gene is TRBV12-3 or TRBV12-4, the J gene TRBJ1-6; D may be TRBD1 (6 bases). The CDR3 is made up of 14 amino acids. V was shortened by 6 bases and J by 9 bases, with 15 bases between the two germline ends. CDR3 DNA: TGTGCCAGCAGCCCACAGGGTCAGAGTTCACCCCTCCACTTT. Its translation is CASSPQGQSSPLHF.

J is TRBJ1-5 and V is TRBV10-3; D gene uncertain. Looked up from germline, CDR1 is ENHRY and CDR2 is SYGVKD. Trimming stripped 5 bases from V and 0 bases from J, with 5 bases between. CDR3 length equals 13 residues. In nucleotides, the CDR3 is TGTGCCATCAGTAAAGATAGCAATCAGCCCCAGCATTTT. Amino acid sequence: CAISKDSNQPQHF.

This clonotype was counted a few times. The genes are TRBV4-1 and TRBJ2-7; 12 bases line up with TRBD2. CDR3 length: 17 amino acids. V lost 3 bases, J lost 3 bases, and 9 bases stayed unmatched. CDR1 is MGHRA, CDR2 YSYEKL, per germline. DNA for the CDR3: TGCGCCAGCAGCCACCAAGGCGGGACTAGCGGGCACTACGAGCAGTACTTC. Its protein product is CASSHQGGTSGHYEQYF.

This chain uses TRBV10-3 with TRBJ2-2; 11 bases are shared with TRBD2. V trimming: 6 bases; J trimming: 4 bases; junction bases outside the gene matches: 4. This CDR3 has 15 residues. The germline gives CDR1 ENHRY, CDR2 SYGVKD. The CDR3 protein is CAISLTSGTTGELFF. CDR3 nucleotide sequence: TGTGCCATCAGCCTGACTAGCGGGACCACCGGGGAGCTGTTTTTT.

A few counts support this clonotype. The J gene is TRBJ1-2, the V gene TRBV14, with D unresolved. Germline-derived CDR1 and CDR2 are SGHDN and FVKESK. The V end lost 1 base, the J end lost 6 bases, and 9 bases lay between the germline ends. The CDR3 is 13 residues long. For the CDR3, the DNA is TGTGCCAGCAGCCAAGCTAGTCACCATGGCTACACCTTC. Protein product: CASSQASHHGYTF.

A few counts support this clonotype. V gene TRBV18 combines with J gene TRBJ2-7; no definite D call. Germline-derived CDR1 and CDR2 are KGHSH and LQKENI. V was clipped by 5 bases and J by 5 bases, with 16 bases between them. The CDR3 is 14 residues long. In nucleotides, the CDR3 is TGTGCCAGCTCAGCCATCGAATTCCCCCACGAGCAGTACTTC. This gives the protein CASSAIEFPHEQYF.

V is TRBV7-3 and J is TRBJ2-5; D perhaps matches TRBD2 (5 bases). From germline, CDR1 is SGHTA and CDR2 FQGTGA. Trimming took 5 bases from V and 4 from J, leaving 14 bases between them. This CDR3 contains 14 residues. In DNA form, the CDR3 reads TGTGCCAGCAGCCCCATAGGAGGTTTAGAGACCCAGTACTTC. Amino acids: CASSPIGGLETQYF.

This clonotype showed up just a few times. The genes are TRBV6-2 or TRBV6-3 and TRBJ1-1; D unclear. This CDR3 region has 16 residues. Per the germline V gene, CDR1 is MNHEY and CDR2 is SVGEGT. V lost 0 bases to trimming and J lost 6 bases, with 17 bases between them. CDR3 nucleotides: TGTGCCAGCAGTTACTCGGCAGCGTGGGGAACCCCTGAAGCTTTCTTT. This translates into CASSYSAAWGTPEAFF.

This clonotype was seen only a few times. The chain carries TRBV5-5 and TRBJ2-3; no reliable D call. Trimming removed 5 bases at V and 2 bases at J, with 12 bases between. Germline CDR1 reads SGHKS; CDR2 reads YYEKEE (reference sequence). CDR3 length: 14 residues. CDR3 residues: CASRPRISTDTQYF. In DNA form, the CDR3 reads TGTGCCAGCAGGCCCCGGATCTCCACAGATACGCAGTATTTT.

The sample holds many counts of this clonotype. The V gene is TRBV7-2, the J gene TRBJ1-2; possibly TRBD1 for D (6 bases). Germline CDR1 reads SGHTA; CDR2 reads FQGNSA. Trimming removed 4 bases at V and 4 bases at J, with 22 bases between. CDR3 length equals 17 residues. Written as DNA, the CDR3 is TGTGCCAGCAGCTCAACGAAGGGGACATACGAGTCCTATGGCTACACCTTC. It yields the protein CASSSTKGTYESYGYTF.